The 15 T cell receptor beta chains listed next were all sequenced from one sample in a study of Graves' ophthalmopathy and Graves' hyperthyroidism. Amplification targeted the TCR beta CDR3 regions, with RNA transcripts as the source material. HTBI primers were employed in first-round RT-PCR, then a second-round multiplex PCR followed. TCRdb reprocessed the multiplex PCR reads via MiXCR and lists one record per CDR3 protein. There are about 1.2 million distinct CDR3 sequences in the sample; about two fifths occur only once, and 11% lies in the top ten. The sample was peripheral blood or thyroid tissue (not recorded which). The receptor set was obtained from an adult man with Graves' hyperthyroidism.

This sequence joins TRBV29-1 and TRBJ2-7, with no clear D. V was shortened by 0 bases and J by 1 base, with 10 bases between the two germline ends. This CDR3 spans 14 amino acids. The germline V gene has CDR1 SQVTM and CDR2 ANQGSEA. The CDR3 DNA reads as TGCAGCGTTGAAGATACCGGGCAGTCCTACGAGCAGTACTTC. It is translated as CSVEDTGQSYEQYF.

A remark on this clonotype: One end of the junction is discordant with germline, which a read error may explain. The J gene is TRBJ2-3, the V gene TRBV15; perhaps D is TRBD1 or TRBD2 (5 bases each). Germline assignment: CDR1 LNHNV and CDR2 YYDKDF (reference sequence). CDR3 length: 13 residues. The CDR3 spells CATSRDRGDTQCF. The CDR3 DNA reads TGTGCCACCAGCAGAGATAGGGGAGATACGCAGTGTTTT.

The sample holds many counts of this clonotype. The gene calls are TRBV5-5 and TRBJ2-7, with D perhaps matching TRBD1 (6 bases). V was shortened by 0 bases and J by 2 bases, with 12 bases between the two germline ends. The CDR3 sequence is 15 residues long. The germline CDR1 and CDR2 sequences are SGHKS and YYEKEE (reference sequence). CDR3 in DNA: TGTGCCAGCAGCTTGGAGTGGGGGACACCCTACGAGCAGTACTTC. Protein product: CASSLEWGTPYEQYF.

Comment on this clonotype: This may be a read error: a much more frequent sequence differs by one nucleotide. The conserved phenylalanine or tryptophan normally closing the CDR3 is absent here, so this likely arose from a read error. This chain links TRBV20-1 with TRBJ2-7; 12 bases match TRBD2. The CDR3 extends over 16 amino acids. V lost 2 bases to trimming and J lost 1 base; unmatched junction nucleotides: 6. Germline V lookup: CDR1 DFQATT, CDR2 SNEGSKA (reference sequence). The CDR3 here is CSARYGTSGPSYEQYL. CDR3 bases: TGCAGTGCTAGATACGGGACTAGCGGGCCGTCCTACGAGCAGTACCTC.

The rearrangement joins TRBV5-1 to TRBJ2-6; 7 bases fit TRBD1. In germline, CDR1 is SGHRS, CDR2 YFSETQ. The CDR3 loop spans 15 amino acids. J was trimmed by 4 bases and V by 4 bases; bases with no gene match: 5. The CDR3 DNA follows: TGCGCCAGCAGCGGACCGGGACAGGGGGCCAACGTCCTGACTTTC. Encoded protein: CASSGPGQGANVLTF. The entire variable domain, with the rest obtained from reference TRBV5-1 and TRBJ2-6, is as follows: KAGVTQTPRYLIKTRGQQVTLSCSPISGHRSVSWYQQTPGQGLQFLFEYFSETQRNKGNFPGRFSGRQFSNSRSEMNVSTLELGDSALYLCASSGPGQGANVLTFGAGSRLTVL.

The chain's CDR3 is CASSLGGRGLFLHF. CDR3 coding DNA: TGTGCCAGCAGTTTAGGGGGACGGGGCCTTTTCCTCCACTTT. The genes are TRBV25-1 and TRBJ1-6; D is possibly TRBD1 (6 bases). Germline loops: CDR1 MGHDK, CDR2 SYGVNS. The CDR3 runs to 14 residues. V lost 5 bases to trimming and J lost 15 bases, with 20 bases between them.

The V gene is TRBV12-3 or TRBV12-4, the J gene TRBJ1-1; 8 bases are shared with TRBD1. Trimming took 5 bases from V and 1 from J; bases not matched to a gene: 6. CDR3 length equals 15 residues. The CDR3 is CASSPGDRSNTEAFF. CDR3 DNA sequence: TGTGCCAGCAGTCCGGGGGACAGGTCGAACACTGAAGCTTTCTTT.

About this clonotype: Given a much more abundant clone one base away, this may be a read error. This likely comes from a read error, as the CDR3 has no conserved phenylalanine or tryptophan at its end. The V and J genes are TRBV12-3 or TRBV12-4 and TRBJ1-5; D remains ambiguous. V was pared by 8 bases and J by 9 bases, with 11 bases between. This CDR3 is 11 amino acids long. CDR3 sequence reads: CASAQGSPQHS. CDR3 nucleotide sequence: TGTGCCAGCGCCCAAGGGTCGCCCCAGCATTCT.

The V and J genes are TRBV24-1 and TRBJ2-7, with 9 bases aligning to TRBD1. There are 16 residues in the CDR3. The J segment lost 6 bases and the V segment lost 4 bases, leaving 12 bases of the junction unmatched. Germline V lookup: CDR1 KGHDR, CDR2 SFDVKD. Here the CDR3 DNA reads TGTGCCACCAGTGACTCCGGGACAGGGAGTCCTTTCGAGCAGTACTTC. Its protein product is CATSDSGTGSPFEQYF.

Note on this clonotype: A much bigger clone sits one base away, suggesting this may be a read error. The CDR3 protein is CASREGQRAYEQYF. The CDR3 region has the DNA TGTGCCAGCAGGGAGGGACAGAGAGCCTACGAGCAGTACTTC. The V gene is TRBV7-8, the J gene TRBJ2-7, with D possibly being TRBD1 (7 bases). Germline V gene lookup returns CDR1 SGHVS and CDR2 FQNEAQ. The CDR3 is 14 residues long. Trimming cost V 6 bases and J 2 bases, with 14 bases left between them.

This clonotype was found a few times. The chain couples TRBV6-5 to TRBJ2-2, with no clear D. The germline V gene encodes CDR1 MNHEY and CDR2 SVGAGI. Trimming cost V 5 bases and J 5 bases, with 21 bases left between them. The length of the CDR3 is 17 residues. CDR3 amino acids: CASSVSSSRRWTGELFF. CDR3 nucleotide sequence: TGTGCCAGCAGTGTCTCCTCATCGCGGCGGTGGACCGGGGAGCTGTTTTTT.

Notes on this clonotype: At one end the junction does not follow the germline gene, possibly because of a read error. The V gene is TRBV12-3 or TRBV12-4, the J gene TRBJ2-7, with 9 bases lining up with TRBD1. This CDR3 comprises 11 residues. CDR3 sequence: CASRSTGGRDF. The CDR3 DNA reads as TGTGCCAGCAGGAGCACAGGGGGCCGAGACTTC.

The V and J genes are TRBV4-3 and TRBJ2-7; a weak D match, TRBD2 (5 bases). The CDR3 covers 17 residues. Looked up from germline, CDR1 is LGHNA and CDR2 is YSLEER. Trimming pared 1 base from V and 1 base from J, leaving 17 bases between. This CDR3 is CASSQGSRAGRSYEQYF. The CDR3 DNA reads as TGCGCCAGCAGCCAAGGTAGCCGGGCGGGCCGGTCCTACGAGCAGTACTTC.

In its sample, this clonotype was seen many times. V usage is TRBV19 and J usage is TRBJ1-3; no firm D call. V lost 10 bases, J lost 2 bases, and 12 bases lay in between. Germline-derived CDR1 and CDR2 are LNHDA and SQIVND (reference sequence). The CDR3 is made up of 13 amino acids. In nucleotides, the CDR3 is TGTGCCACCCAGTTGGGAACTGGAAACACCATATATTTT. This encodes CATQLGTGNTIYF.

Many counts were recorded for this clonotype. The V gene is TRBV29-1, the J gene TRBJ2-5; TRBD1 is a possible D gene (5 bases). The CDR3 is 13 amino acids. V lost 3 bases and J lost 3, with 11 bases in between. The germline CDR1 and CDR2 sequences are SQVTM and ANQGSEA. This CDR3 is CSVEPQVKETQYF. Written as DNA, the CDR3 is TGCAGCGTTGAGCCACAGGTCAAAGAGACCCAGTACTTC.